This T cell receptor (beta chain) was sequenced in a study of T cell responses to AZD1222 COVID-19 vaccine. Study findings and constraints: Only a handful of AZD1222 recipients, more than 5 in all, had baseline seropositivity.

Using immunoSEQ multiplex PCR, the repertoire was profiled, and TCRdb retains in-frame clones only, with some absent. The profile shows some 80,000 clones, about 82% of them singletons. Trimming removed 5 bases from V and 1 base from J; junction bases left unmatched: 4. CDR1 is MNHNY, CDR2 SVGAGI, per germline (reference sequence). The CDR3 has 16 residues. Note on this clone: The antigen is undetermined.

This sequence joins TRBV6-6 and TRBJ1-5, with 11 bases that match TRBD1. This TCR came from an adult in good health. The sample was peripheral blood, taken on day 0 of AZD1222 vaccination. CDR3 sequence (DNA): TGTGCCAGCAGTGGACAGGGGGCGGGGAGCAATCAGCCCCAGCATTTT. Residues: CASSGQGAGSNQPQHF.